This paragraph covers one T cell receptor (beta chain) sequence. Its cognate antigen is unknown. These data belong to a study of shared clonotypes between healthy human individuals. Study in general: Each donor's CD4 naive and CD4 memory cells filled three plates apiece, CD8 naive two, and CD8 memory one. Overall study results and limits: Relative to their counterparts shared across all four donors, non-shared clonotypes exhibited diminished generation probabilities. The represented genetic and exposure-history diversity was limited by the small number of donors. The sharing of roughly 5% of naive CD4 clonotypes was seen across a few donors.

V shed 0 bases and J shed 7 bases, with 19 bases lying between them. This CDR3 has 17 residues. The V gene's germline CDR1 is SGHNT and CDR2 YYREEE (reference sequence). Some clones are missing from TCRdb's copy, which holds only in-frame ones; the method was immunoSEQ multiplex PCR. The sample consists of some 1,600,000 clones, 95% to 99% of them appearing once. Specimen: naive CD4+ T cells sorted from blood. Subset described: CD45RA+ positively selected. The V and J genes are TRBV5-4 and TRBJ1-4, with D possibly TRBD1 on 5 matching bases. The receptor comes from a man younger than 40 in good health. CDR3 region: CASSLAKGKRVGEKLFF. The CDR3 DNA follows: TGTGCCAGCAGCTTGGCCAAGGGGAAAAGGGTCGGTGAAAAACTGTTTTTT.